This T cell receptor (beta chain) appears in the sequencing data of a study of blood T cell repertoires in COVID-19. Study overall: The United States, Italy and Spain were the sources of the acute and convalescent COVID-19 samples. T cells, B-cell-depleted T cells, or PBMCs provided the cDNA or gDNA that served as material.

The assay was immunoSEQ multiplex PCR, and TCRdb's table has in-frame clones only and misses some. The data hold roughly 81,000 clones, with roughly nine tenths observed a single time. Per germline, CDR1 MGHRA and CDR2 YSYEKL. V lost 2 bases and J lost 3; bases outside the gene matches: 7. The CDR3 covers 16 residues. The chain couples TRBV4-1 to TRBJ2-5; TRBD2 matches at 9 bases. Specimen: peripheral blood. The receptor was derived from a woman aged 45-65 years in a cohort sampled during active COVID-19. The CDR3: CASSQSPSGDEETQYF. The CDR3, as DNA: TGCGCCAGCAGCCAATCTCCTAGCGGGGACGAAGAGACCCAGTACTTC.